This T cell receptor (beta chain) appears in the sequencing data of a study of blood T cell repertoires in COVID-19. Study in general: Researchers got acute and convalescent COVID-19 samples from the United States, Italy and Spain.

In the authors' methods: Nucleated cell counts were estimated from reference gene primer amplification. Method: immunoSEQ multiplex PCR; TCRdb's copy keeps in-frame clones and lacks some. The V and J calls and the clone size are those of that table, but D and trimming were determined from the DNA. The repertoire consists of 150,000 to 200,000 clones, with roughly 84% occurring once and the leading ten covering approximately 8%. This clone has a single count. Per the germline V gene, CDR1 is MDHEN and CDR2 is SYDVKM. The CDR3 length is 18 residues. The V and J ends lost 1 base and 0 bases, in that order; junction bases with no gene match: 12.

The TCR comes from a woman in her fifties or sixties who had recovered from COVID-19. The sequenced sample consisted of PBMCs or T cells enriched from blood (not recorded which). The chain is built from TRBV28 and TRBJ2-7, with TRBD1 matching 7 bases. CDR3 in DNA: TGTGCCAGCAGTTTATTCCGGTACAGGGGTCTAAGCTCCTACGAGCAGTACTTC. Translation gives CASSLFRYRGLSSYEQYF.